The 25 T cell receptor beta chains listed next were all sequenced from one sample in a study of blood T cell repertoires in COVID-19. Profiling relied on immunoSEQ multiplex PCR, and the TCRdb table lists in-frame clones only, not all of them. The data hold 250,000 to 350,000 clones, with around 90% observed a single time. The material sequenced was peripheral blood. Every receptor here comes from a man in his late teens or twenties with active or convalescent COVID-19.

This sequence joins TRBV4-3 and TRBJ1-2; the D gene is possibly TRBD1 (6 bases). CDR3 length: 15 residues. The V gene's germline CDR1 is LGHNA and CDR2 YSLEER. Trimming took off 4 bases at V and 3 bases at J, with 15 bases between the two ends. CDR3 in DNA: TGCGCCAGCAGCCCAGGTTGGGGGGGCGACTATGGCTACACCTTC. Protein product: CASSPGWGGDYGYTF.

CDR3: CASSLPKAQREGTEQYF. The CDR3 bases are TGTGCCAGCAGCTTACCGAAGGCCCAGCGGGAGGGAACCGAGCAGTACTTC. The chain combines TRBV7-8 with TRBJ2-7; 10 bases fit TRBD2. J gave up 6 bases and V 2 bases, and 13 bases lay outside the gene matches. Germline loops: CDR1 SGHVS, CDR2 FQNEAQ. The CDR3 spans 17 residues. The variable domain in full, completed from reference TRBV7-8 and TRBJ2-7, reads GAGVSQSPRYKVAKRGQDVALRCDPISGHVSLFWYQQALGQGPEFLTYFQNEAQLDKSGLPSDRFFAERPEGSVSTLKIQRTQQEDSAVYLCASSLPKAQREGTEQYFGPGTRLTVT.

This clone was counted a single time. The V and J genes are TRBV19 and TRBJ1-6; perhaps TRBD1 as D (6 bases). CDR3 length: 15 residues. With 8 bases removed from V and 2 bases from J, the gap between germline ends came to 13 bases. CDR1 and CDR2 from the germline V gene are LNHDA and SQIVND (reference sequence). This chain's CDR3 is CASRRTATYNSPLHF. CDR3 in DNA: TGTGCCAGTCGGAGGACAGCCACCTATAATTCACCCCTCCACTTT.

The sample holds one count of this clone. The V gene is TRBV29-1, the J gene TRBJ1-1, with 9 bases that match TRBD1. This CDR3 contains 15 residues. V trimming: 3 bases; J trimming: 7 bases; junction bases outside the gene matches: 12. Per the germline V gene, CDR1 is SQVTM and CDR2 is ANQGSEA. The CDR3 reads CSVDFPTGGGGEAFF. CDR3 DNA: TGCAGCGTTGATTTCCCCACAGGGGGCGGCGGTGAAGCTTTCTTT.

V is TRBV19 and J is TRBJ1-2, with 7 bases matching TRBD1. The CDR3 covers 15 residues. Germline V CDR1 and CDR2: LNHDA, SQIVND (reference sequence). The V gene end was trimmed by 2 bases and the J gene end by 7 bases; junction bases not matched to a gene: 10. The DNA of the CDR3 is TGTGCCAGTAGTATATTGACAGGGAAGGAAGGTGGCTACACCTTC. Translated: CASSILTGKEGGYTF.

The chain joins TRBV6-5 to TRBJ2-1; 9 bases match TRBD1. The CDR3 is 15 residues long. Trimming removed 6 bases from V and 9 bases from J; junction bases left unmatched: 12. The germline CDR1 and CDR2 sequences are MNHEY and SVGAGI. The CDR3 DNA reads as TGTGCCAGCAGCGCCCGGACAGGGGTTAGGAGTGAGCAGTTCTTC. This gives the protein CASSARTGVRSEQFF.

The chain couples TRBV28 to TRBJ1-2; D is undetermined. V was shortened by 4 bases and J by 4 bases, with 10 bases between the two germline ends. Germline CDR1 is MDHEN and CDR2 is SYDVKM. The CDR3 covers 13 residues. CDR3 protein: CASSSHRIYGYTF. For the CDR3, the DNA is TGTGCCAGCAGTTCCCACAGAATCTATGGCTACACCTTC.

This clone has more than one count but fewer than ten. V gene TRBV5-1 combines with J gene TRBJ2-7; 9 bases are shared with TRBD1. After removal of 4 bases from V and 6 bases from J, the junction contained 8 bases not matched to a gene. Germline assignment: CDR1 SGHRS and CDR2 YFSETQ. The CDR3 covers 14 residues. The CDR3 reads CASSTGTGLAEQYF. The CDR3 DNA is TGCGCCAGCAGCACCGGGACAGGGTTAGCCGAGCAGTACTTC. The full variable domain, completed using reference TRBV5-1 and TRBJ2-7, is KAGVTQTPRYLIKTRGQQVTLSCSPISGHRSVSWYQQTPGQGLQFLFEYFSETQRNKGNFPGRFSGRQFSNSRSEMNVSTLELGDSALYLCASSTGTGLAEQYFGPGTRLTVT.

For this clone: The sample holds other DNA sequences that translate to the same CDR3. CDR3 sequence: CASSFRANTEAFF. CDR3 DNA sequence: TGTGCCAGCAGTTTCAGGGCGAACACTGAAGCTTTCTTT. J is TRBJ1-1 and V is TRBV12-3 or TRBV12-4; D is perhaps TRBD1 (5 bases). Trimming removed 3 bases from V and 1 base from J, with 6 bases in between. This CDR3 is built from 13 residues.

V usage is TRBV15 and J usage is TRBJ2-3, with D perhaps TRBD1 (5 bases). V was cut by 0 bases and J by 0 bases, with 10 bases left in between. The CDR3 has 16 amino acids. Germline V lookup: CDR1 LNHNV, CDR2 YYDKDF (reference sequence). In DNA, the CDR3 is TGTGCCACCAGCAGAGATAGGACACCTAGCACAGATACGCAGTATTTT. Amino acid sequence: CATSRDRTPSTDTQYF.

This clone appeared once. The CDR3 protein is CASSPKWGRSYEQYF. CDR3 bases: TGTGCCAGCAGCCCCAAATGGGGGCGTAGCTACGAGCAGTACTTC. The chain recombines TRBV7-2 with TRBJ2-7, with D maybe TRBD1 (6 bases). Germline loops: CDR1 SGHTA, CDR2 FQGNSA. CDR3 length equals 15 residues. V was cut by 5 bases and J by 3 bases, with 17 bases left in between.

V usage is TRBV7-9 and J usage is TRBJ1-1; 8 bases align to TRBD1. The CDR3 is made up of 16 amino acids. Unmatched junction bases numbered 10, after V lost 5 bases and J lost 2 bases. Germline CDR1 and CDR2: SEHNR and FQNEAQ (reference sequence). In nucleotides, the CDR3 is TGTGCCAGCAGCAAACGACAGGGGTCAGTTAACACTGAAGCTTTCTTT. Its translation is CASSKRQGSVNTEAFF.

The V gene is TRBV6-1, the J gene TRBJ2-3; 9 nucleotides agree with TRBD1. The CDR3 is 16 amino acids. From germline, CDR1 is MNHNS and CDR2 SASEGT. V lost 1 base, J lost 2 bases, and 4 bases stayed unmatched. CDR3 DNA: TGTGCCAGCAGTGAAGGGGACAGGGTACCCACAGATACGCAGTATTTT. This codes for CASSEGDRVPTDTQYF.

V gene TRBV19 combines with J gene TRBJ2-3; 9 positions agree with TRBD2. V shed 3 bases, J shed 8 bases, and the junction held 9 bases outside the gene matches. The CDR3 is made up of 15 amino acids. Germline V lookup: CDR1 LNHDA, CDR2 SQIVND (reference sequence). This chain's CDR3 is CASSIRGGAGFTQYF. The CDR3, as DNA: TGTGCCAGTAGTATCCGCGGGGGGGCCGGTTTTACGCAGTATTTT.

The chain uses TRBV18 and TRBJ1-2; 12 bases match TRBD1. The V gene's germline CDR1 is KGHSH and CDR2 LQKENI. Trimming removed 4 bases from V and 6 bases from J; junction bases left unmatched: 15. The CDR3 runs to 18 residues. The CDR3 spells CASSRTSNPGQGANGYTF. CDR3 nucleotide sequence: TGTGCCAGCTCACGAACCTCAAATCCGGGACAGGGGGCGAATGGCTACACCTTC. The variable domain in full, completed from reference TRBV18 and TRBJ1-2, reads NAGVMQNPRHLVRRRGQEARLRCSPMKGHSHVYWYRQLPEEGLKFMVYLQKENIIDESGMPKERFSAEFPKEGPSILRIQQVVRGDSAAYFCASSRTSNPGQGANGYTFGSGTRLTVV.

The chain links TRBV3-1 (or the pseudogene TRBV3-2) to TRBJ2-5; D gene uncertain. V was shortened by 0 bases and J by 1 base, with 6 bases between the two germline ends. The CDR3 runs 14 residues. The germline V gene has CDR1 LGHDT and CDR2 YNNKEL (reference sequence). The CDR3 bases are TGTGCCAGCAGCCAAGATCGACTCCAAGAGACCCAGTACTTC. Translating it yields CASSQDRLQETQYF.

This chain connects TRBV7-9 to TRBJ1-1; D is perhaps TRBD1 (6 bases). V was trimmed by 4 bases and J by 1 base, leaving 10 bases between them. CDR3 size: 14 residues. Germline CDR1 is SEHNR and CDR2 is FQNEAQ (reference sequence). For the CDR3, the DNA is TGTGCCAGCAGCTCACCACAGGGGAACACTGAAGCTTTCTTT. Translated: CASSSPQGNTEAFF. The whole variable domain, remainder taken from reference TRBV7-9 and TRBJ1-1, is DTGVSQNPRHKITKRGQNVTFRCDPISEHNRLYWYRQTLGQGPEFLTYFQNEAQLEKSRLLSDRFSAERPKGSFSTLEIQRTEQGDSAMYLCASSSPQGNTEAFFGQGTRLTVV.

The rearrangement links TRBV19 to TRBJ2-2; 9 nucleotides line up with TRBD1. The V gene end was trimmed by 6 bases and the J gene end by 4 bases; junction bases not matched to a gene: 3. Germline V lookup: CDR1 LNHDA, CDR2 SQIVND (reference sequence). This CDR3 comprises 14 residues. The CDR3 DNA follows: TGTGCCAGTAGGGCGACAGGGGGCACCGGGGAGCTGTTTTTT. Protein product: CASRATGGTGELFF.

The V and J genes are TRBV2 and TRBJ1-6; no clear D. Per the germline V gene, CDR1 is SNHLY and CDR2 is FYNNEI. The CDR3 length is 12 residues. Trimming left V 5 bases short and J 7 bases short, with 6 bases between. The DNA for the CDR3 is TGTGCCAGCAGTTACACGAATTCACCCCTCCACTTT. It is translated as CASSYTNSPLHF.

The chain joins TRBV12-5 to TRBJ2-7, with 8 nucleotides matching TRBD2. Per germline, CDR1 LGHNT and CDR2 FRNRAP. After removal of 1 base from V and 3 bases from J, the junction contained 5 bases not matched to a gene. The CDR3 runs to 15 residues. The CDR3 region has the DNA TGTGCTAGTGGTTTGGCCACGGGAGGGGTCTACGAGCAGTACTTC. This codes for CASGLATGGVYEQYF.

The CDR3 loop is CASSYEGVGNTIYF. CDR3 bases: TGTGCCAGCAGTTATGAGGGTGTTGGAAACACCATATATTTT. J is TRBJ1-3 and V is TRBV6-5; D not certain. V was cut by 3 bases and J by 3 bases, with 9 bases left in between. This CDR3 has 14 residues. CDR1 and CDR2 (germline): MNHEY, SVGAGI.

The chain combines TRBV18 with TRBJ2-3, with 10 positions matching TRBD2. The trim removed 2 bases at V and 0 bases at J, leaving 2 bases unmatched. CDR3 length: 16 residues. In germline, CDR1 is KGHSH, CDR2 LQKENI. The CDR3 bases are TGTGCCAGCTCACCATCGACTAGCGGGAGCACAGATACGCAGTATTTT. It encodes CASSPSTSGSTDTQYF.

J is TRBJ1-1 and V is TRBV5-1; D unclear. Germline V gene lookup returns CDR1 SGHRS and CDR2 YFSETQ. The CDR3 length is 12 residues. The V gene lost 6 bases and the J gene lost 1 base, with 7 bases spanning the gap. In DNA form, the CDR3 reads TGCGCCAGCAAATCCGGGAACACTGAAGCTTTCTTT. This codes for CASKSGNTEAFF. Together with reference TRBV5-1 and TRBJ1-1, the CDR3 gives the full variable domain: KAGVTQTPRYLIKTRGQQVTLSCSPISGHRSVSWYQQTPGQGLQFLFEYFSETQRNKGNFPGRFSGRQFSNSRSEMNVSTLELGDSALYLCASKSGNTEAFFGQGTRLTVV.

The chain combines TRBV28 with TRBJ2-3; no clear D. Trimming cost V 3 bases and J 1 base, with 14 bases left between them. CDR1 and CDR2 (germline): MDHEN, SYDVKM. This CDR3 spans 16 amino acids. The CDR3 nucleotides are TGTGCCAGCAGTTTCAATCCCCTAGAGGGCACAGATACGCAGTATTTT. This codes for CASSFNPLEGTDTQYF. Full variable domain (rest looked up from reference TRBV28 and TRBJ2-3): DVKVTQSSRYLVKRTGEKVFLECVQDMDHENMFWYRQDPGLGLRLIYFSYDVKMKEKGDIPEGYSVSREKKERFSLILESASTNQTSMYLCASSFNPLEGTDTQYFGPGTRLTVL.

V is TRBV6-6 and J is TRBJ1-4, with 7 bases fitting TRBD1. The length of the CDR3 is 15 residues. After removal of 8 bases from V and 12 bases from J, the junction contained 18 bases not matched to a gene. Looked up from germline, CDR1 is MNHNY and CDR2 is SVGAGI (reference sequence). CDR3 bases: TGTGCCAGCTCAGTAGGGGGCAGGGGCGAGAAGGAACTGTTTTTT. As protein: CASSVGGRGEKELFF.